The clone carrying this TCR beta chain was found a few times. This sample was taken from a study of blood T cell repertoires in COVID-19. Study at large: Material from acute and convalescent COVID-19 was sourced from the United States, Italy and Spain.

The authors' processing: Scientists estimated how many nucleated cells there were by amplifying reference gene primers. The data were produced by immunoSEQ multiplex PCR, yet TCRdb's version contains in-frame clones alone and is incomplete. For V, J and clone size, that table is used; D and trimming come from the DNA. The table includes about 110,000 clones, 69% detected once. Sequenced: peripheral blood. This clonotype was sampled from a man older than 75 with acute or convalescent COVID-19.

CDR3 nucleotide sequence: TGTGCCAGCAGCTTAGGCCCGGGACAGGGAGGGGAAAAACTGTTTTTT. Its protein product is CASSLGPGQGGEKLFF. V usage is TRBV13 and J usage is TRBJ1-4; 9 positions match TRBD1. V lost 0 bases, J lost 8 bases, and 7 bases stayed unmatched. In germline, CDR1 is PRHDT, CDR2 FYEKMQ (reference sequence). The CDR3 spans 16 residues.